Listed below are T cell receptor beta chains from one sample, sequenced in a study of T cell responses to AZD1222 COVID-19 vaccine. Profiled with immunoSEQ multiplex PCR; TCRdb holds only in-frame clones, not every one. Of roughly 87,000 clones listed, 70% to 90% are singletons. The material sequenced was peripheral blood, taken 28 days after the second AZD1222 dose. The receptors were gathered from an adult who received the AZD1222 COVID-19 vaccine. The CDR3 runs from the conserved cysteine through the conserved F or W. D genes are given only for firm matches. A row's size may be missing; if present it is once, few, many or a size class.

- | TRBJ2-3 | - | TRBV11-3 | TGTGCCAGCAGCTTAGAAAGGCGAGGGCAGCTCACAGATACGCAGTATTTT | CASSLERRGQLTDTQYF
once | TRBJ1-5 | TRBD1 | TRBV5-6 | TGTGCCAGCAGCCCATGGGACAGTTATCAGCCCCAGCATTTT | CASSPWDSYQPQHF
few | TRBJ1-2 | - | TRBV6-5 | TGTGCCAGCAATCCGGGCTACCCGCTCTCTGGCTACACCTTC | CASNPGYPLSGYTF
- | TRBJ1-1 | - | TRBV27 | TGTGCCACTGAGGTTGGCACTGAAGCTTTCTTT | CATEVGTEAFF
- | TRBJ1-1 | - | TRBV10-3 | TGTGCCATCAGTGGGGACCCACAGAAGAACACTGAAGCTTTCTTT | CAISGDPQKNTEAFF
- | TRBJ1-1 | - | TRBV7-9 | TGTGCCAGCAGCATGAGGGGGGTAGCGAACACTGAAGCTTTCTTT | CASSMRGVANTEAFF
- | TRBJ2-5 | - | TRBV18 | TGTGCCAGCTCACCAGGACTAGGGGGCGCGGAGACCCAGTACTTC | CASSPGLGGAETQYF
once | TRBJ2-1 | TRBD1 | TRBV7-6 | TGTGCCAGCAGCCAGGACAGGGTATTTTTCGATGAGCAGTTCTTC | CASSQDRVFFDEQFF
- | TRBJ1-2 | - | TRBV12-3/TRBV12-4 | TGTGCCAGCACTCCTAGGGATGTAGGCTACACCTTC | CASTPRDVGYTF
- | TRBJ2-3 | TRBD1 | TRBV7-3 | TGTGCCAGCAGCCAAGGACAGGGAGTCACAGATACGCAGTATTTT | CASSQGQGVTDTQYF
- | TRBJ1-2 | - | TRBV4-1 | TGCGCCAGCAGCCACCCTACCCAGGGTAACTATGGCTACACCTTC | CASSHPTQGNYGYTF
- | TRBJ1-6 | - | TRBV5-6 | TGTGCCAGCGCCGGGAATTTTAATTCACCCCTCCACTTT | CASAGNFNSPLHF
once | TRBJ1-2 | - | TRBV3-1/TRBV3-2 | TGTGCCAGCAGCCAATGGGCAGTAAACTATGGCTACACCTTC | CASSQWAVNYGYTF
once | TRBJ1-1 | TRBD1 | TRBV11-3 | TGTGCCAGCAGCCCGAGCCGACAGGGGTCGGCGATGAACACTGAAGCTTTCTTT | CASSPSRQGSAMNTEAFF
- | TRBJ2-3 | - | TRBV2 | TGTGCCAGCAGTGAACAGGGTTTGGGCACAGATACGCAGTATTTT | CASSEQGLGTDTQYF
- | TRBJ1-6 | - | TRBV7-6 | TGTGCCAGCAGCTTAGGGGGCGCTTATAATTCACCCCTCCACTTT | CASSLGGAYNSPLHF
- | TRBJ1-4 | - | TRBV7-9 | TGTGCCAGCAGCCGATATGAAAAACTGTTTTTT | CASSRYEKLFF
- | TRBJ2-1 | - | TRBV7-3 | TGTGCCAGCAGCTTAACGTCCGTGAGCTCCTACAATGAGCAGTTCTTC | CASSLTSVSSYNEQFF
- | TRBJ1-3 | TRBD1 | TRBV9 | TGTGCCAGCAGCACGGGACAGACCTCTGGAAACACCATATATTTT | CASSTGQTSGNTIYF
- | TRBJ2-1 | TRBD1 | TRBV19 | TGTGCCAGTAGTCCCCGGGCCTTTGGGACAGCAAACAAAAACTACAATGAGCAGTTCTTC | CASSPRAFGTANKNYNEQFF
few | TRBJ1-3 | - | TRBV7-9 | TGTGCCAGCAGCCGGCGGGACTCTGGAAACACCATATATTTT | CASSRRDSGNTIYF
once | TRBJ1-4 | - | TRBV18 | TGTGCCAGCTCTCCTCGCGGGTCGAATGAAAAACTGTTTTTT | CASSPRGSNEKLFF
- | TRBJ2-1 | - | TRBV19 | TGTGCCAGTAGTATAGAGAGGGGGGTCTCCTACAATGAGCAGTTCTTC | CASSIERGVSYNEQFF
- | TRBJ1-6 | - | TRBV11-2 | TGTGCCAGCAGCCCCATGCCCGATTCACCCCTCCACTTT | CASSPMPDSPLHF
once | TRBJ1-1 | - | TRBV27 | TGTGCCAGCAGAATATCGGCCGAAGGGATCACTGAAGCTTTCTTT | CASRISAEGITEAFF
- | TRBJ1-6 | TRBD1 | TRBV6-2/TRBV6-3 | TGTGCCAGCAGTATCCGGGACAGCTATAATTCACCCCTCCACTTT | CASSIRDSYNSPLHF
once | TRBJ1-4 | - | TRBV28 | TGTGCCAGCAGTTTCCTTACTCGGACAGCAAATAATGAAAAACTGTTTTTT | CASSFLTRTANNEKLFF
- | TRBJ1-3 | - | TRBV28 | TGTGCCAGCAGGACAACGCAAAACTCTGGAAACACCATATATTTT | CASRTTQNSGNTIYF
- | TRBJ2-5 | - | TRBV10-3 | TGTGCCATCAGTTATACAGGGAAAGAGACCCAGTACTTC | CAISYTGKETQYF
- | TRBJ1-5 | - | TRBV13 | TGTGCCAGCAGCTCACAGAGACGGCAGCCCCAGCATTTT | CASSSQRRQPQHF
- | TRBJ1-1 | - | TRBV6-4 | TGTGCCAGCAGTGTTCGAGAGGACACTGAAGCTTTCTTT | CASSVREDTEAFF
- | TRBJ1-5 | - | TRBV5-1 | TGCGCCAGCAGCTTGGGTGGGGGCAATCAGCCCCAGCATTTT | CASSLGGGNQPQHF
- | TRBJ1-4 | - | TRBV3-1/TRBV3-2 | TGTGCCAGCAACAATTCGCCCGCAACTAATGAAAAACTGTTTTTT | CASNNSPATNEKLFF